Detailed here is one TCR beta chain. This sample was included in a study of CD8+ T cells in alopecia areata. Treatment in this sample: oral pan-JAK inhibitor, 5-10 mg twice daily. The length of the CDR3 is 15 residues. The V end lost 2 bases, the J end lost 3 bases, and 11 bases lay between the germline ends. The V gene's germline CDR1 is LGHNA and CDR2 YSLEER. The authors extracted RNA and reverse transcribed it into cDNA as the sequencing template. TCRdb's copy holds only in-frame clones and misses some; the assay was immunoSEQ multiplex PCR. The data show approximately 280,000 clones, roughly 60% seen once.

This chain connects TRBV4-3 to TRBJ2-1; D uncertain. Sequencing was performed on CD4+ T cells sorted from blood, taken at week 24, from a patient treated with tofacitinib. The receptor's source is a human donor with alopecia areata. The CDR3 bases are TGCGCCAGCAGCCAATCCCCCGGCGGCTACAATGAGCAGTTCTTC. Translated: CASSQSPGGYNEQFF.